Listed here are 25 T cell receptor beta chains from one sample, sequenced in a study of identical twins. Using its own MiXCR run on the 5' RACE reads, TCRdb lists one record per CDR3 protein. This table has some 500,000 distinct CDR3 sequences, around 14% appearing once. This same sample was also part of a study on yellow fever vaccine responses in identical twins.

Sequenced input: CD4+ T cells sorted from blood. The source is a woman aged 18-29 years in good health.

This clonotype was counted only a few times. The V gene is TRBV20-1, the J gene TRBJ2-3; D is undetermined. V dropped 5 bases and J dropped 6 bases, with 15 bases sitting between them. This CDR3 region has 13 residues. Looked up from germline, CDR1 is DFQATT and CDR2 is SNEGSKA (reference sequence). The CDR3 is CSASRVAPDTQYF. Here the CDR3 DNA reads TGCAGTGCTTCTCGAGTGGCCCCCGATACGCAGTATTTT.

The chain is built from TRBV7-2 and TRBJ2-5; D gene unclear. Germline loops: CDR1 SGHTA, CDR2 FQGNSA. With 3 bases removed from V and 5 bases from J, the gap between germline ends came to 10 bases. This CDR3 is 13 amino acids long. The CDR3 DNA is TGTGCCAGCAGCTTTCGTTGGTGGGAGACCCAGTACTTC. As protein: CASSFRWWETQYF.

This clonotype was seen only a few times. This rearrangement joins TRBV6-2 or TRBV6-3 to TRBJ2-1; 7 nucleotides line up with TRBD2. V lost 6 bases and J lost 8; bases outside the gene matches: 13. Germline CDR1 reads MNHEY; CDR2 reads SVGEGT. The CDR3 is 15 amino acids. This CDR3 is CASSPSGKFVYEQFF. CDR3 DNA sequence: TGTGCCAGCAGCCCCAGCGGGAAATTCGTATATGAGCAGTTCTTC.

This clonotype was counted between two and nine times. CDR3 loop: CSARPTRGQIKETQYF. The CDR3 DNA reads as TGCAGTGCTAGACCTACGCGGGGACAGATAAAAGAGACCCAGTACTTC. The chain combines TRBV20-1 with TRBJ2-5, with D perhaps TRBD1 (7 bases). The CDR3 has 16 residues. CDR1 and CDR2 (germline): DFQATT, SNEGSKA (reference sequence). V was trimmed by 2 bases and J by 3 bases, leaving 19 bases between them.

V is TRBV5-1 and J is TRBJ2-1, with 10 bases lining up with TRBD2. The CDR3 covers 14 residues. CDR1 is SGHRS, CDR2 YFSETQ, per germline. Trimming cost V 7 bases and J 4 bases; bases outside gene matches: 5. In DNA form, the CDR3 reads TGCGCCAGCGGGAGGACTAGCGGTTACAATGAGCAGTTCTTC. It is translated as CASGRTSGYNEQFF.

V is TRBV5-1 and J is TRBJ2-2, with D possibly matching TRBD2 (6 bases). The germline V and J ends were trimmed by 4 bases and 3 bases, with 10 bases remaining between them. Germline CDR1 and CDR2: SGHRS and YFSETQ. The CDR3 covers 14 residues. CDR3 in amino acids: CASSGGTHTGELFF. The CDR3 DNA sequence: TGCGCCAGCAGCGGCGGGACTCACACCGGGGAGCTGTTTTTT.

This clonotype was observed a handful of times. The chain is built from TRBV28 and TRBJ1-4; D call uncertain. V lost 3 bases, J lost 3 bases, and 8 bases lay in between. The CDR3 has 14 amino acids. Per germline, CDR1 MDHEN and CDR2 SYDVKM. Here the CDR3 reads CASSFENANEKLFF. The DNA for the CDR3 is TGTGCCAGCAGTTTTGAGAACGCTAATGAAAAACTGTTTTTT. The variable domain in full, with the rest retrieved from reference TRBV28 and TRBJ1-4, is DVKVTQSSRYLVKRTGEKVFLECVQDMDHENMFWYRQDPGLGLRLIYFSYDVKMKEKGDIPEGYSVSREKKERFSLILESASTNQTSMYLCASSFENANEKLFFGSGTQLSVL.

The chain links TRBV12-3 or TRBV12-4 to TRBJ2-2; D may be TRBD1 (6 bases). This CDR3 spans 13 amino acids. Between the trimmed V and J ends, which lost 11 bases and 1 base, there was a span of 11 bases. CDR3 residues: CAGGQVNTGELFF. DNA of the CDR3: TGTGCCGGGGGCCAGGTGAACACCGGGGAGCTGTTTTTT.

This clonotype was counted between two and nine times. The chain carries TRBV7-9 and TRBJ2-4, with D perhaps matching TRBD1 (5 bases). The V gene lost 1 base and the J gene lost 16 bases, with 14 bases spanning the gap. The CDR3 is made up of 12 amino acids. The germline V gene encodes CDR1 SEHNR and CDR2 FQNEAQ (reference sequence). The CDR3 is CASSLGDRNQYF. The CDR3 nucleotides are TGTGCCAGCAGCTTAGGCGACAGAAATCAATACTTC.

The sample holds a few counts of this clonotype. This chain uses TRBV5-6 with TRBJ2-1, with D tentatively TRBD1 (6 bases). CDR1 SGHDT and CDR2 YYEEEE come from the germline V gene. The V gene lost 3 bases and the J gene lost 8 bases, with 15 bases spanning the gap. CDR3 length: 14 residues. CDR3 DNA: TGTGCCAGCAGCTCTATCGACAGGCCGGATGAGCAGTTCTTC. It is translated as CASSSIDRPDEQFF.

This clonotype was detected ten times or more. The gene calls are TRBV6-4 and TRBJ2-1, with 8 bases identical to TRBD2. The length of the CDR3 is 14 residues. The germline V gene encodes CDR1 MRHNA and CDR2 SNTAGT. Trimming took 4 bases from V and 4 from J; bases not matched to a gene: 3. The CDR3 nucleotides are TGTGCCAGCAGTGTAGAGCGGGGGTACAATGAGCAGTTCTTC. Residues: CASSVERGYNEQFF.

This clonotype was counted a few times. The rearrangement joins TRBV5-6 to TRBJ1-5; TRBD1 might be the D (6 bases). The CDR3 is 17 residues long. Trimming removed 2 bases at V and 0 bases at J, with 15 bases between. The germline CDR1 and CDR2 sequences are SGHDT and YYEEEE. CDR3 DNA: TGTGCCAGCAGCTTATCAACGGGGGCCTCTAGCAATCAGCCCCAGCATTTT. Protein product: CASSLSTGASSNQPQHF.

This CDR3 is CSVDWTIDTQYF. The CDR3 coding sequence is TGCAGCGTTGACTGGACCATCGATACGCAGTATTTT. The V and J genes are TRBV29-1 and TRBJ2-3; no definite D call. Looked up from germline, CDR1 is SQVTM and CDR2 is ANQGSEA. CDR3 size: 12 residues. With 3 bases removed from V and 6 bases from J, the gap between germline ends came to 10 bases.

Only a few counts were recorded for this clonotype. The V and J genes are TRBV7-8 and TRBJ2-1, with D tentatively TRBD1 or TRBD2 (5 bases each). The CDR3 sequence is 16 residues long. Germline V gives CDR1 SGHVS, CDR2 FQNEAQ. With 1 base removed from V and 6 bases from J, the gap between germline ends came to 16 bases. DNA for the CDR3: TGTGCCAGCAGCTTAGTGGACCTATCGGGGCCCAATGAGCAGTTCTTC. Amino acid sequence: CASSLVDLSGPNEQFF.

Only a few counts were recorded for this clonotype. The V and J genes are TRBV28 and TRBJ2-7, with D perhaps given as TRBD1 or TRBD2 (9 bases each). Germline V gene lookup returns CDR1 MDHEN and CDR2 SYDVKM. V lost 4 bases, J lost 3 bases, and 28 bases lay in between. The length of the CDR3 is 19 residues. As DNA, the CDR3 is TGTGCCAGCAGTTCGGCGACAGGGGGTAGCGGGGGAGGTCTCTACGAGCAGTACTTC. This encodes CASSSATGGSGGGLYEQYF.

The chain is built from TRBV12-3 or TRBV12-4 and TRBJ2-7; D might be TRBD1 (5 bases). V lost 6 bases and J 2 bases, leaving 14 bases between the germline ends. The CDR3 runs to 14 residues. The CDR3: CASSRLWGPYEQYF. DNA of the CDR3: TGTGCCAGCAGCCGTCTGTGGGGCCCCTACGAGCAGTACTTC.

This clonotype was counted a few times. The chain joins TRBV28 to TRBJ2-1; 11 bases match TRBD2. V lost 3 bases, J lost 4 bases, and 23 bases stayed unmatched. The CDR3 totals 22 residues. Germline-derived CDR1 and CDR2 are MDHEN and SYDVKM. CDR3 region: CASSFVLGASGGPKINYNEQFF. The CDR3 DNA is TGTGCCAGCAGTTTCGTCTTGGGAGCTAGCGGGGGGCCCAAAATCAATTACAATGAGCAGTTCTTC. Full variable domain (outside the CDR3, taken from reference TRBV28 and TRBJ2-1): DVKVTQSSRYLVKRTGEKVFLECVQDMDHENMFWYRQDPGLGLRLIYFSYDVKMKEKGDIPEGYSVSREKKERFSLILESASTNQTSMYLCASSFVLGASGGPKINYNEQFFGPGTRLTVL.

The chain couples TRBV29-1 to TRBJ2-3, with 9 nucleotides matching TRBD2. The CDR3 covers 16 residues. Trimming removed 6 bases from V and 4 bases from J; junction bases left unmatched: 14. Germline V gene lookup returns CDR1 SQVTM and CDR2 ANQGSEA. The CDR3 bases are TGCAGCGTCGGGGCGTTAGCGGGGGCCGGGCCAGATACGCAGTATTTT. This sequence encodes CSVGALAGAGPDTQYF.

This clonotype occurred many times. The rearrangement joins TRBV12-3 or TRBV12-4 to TRBJ2-2; tentative D call: TRBD1 (6 bases). This CDR3 has 16 amino acids. V lost 4 bases and J 1 base, leaving 13 bases between the germline ends. In DNA form, the CDR3 reads TGTGCCAGCAGTTCCGGACAGATTGTGAACACCGGGGAGCTGTTTTTT. Translated, it gives CASSSGQIVNTGELFF.

The chain carries TRBV20-1 and TRBJ2-5; TRBD2 matches at 12 bases. The CDR3 has 16 residues. In germline, CDR1 is DFQATT, CDR2 SNEGSKA (reference sequence). The J segment lost 2 bases and the V segment lost 3 bases, leaving 7 bases of the junction unmatched. The CDR3 spells CSASKLAGGLQETQYF. The DNA of the CDR3 is TGCAGTGCTAGCAAACTAGCGGGGGGCCTGCAAGAGACCCAGTACTTC.

Many counts were recorded for this clonotype. The V call is TRBV24-1, the J call TRBJ2-2; D is unresolved. Trimming removed 0 bases at V and 4 bases at J, with 8 bases between. The CDR3 loop spans 15 amino acids. Germline lookup yields CDR1 KGHDR and CDR2 SFDVKD. Written as DNA, the CDR3 is TGTGCCACCAGTGATTTGTTACAGTCCACCGGGGAGCTGTTTTTT. It specifies CATSDLLQSTGELFF.

In the case of this clonotype: One end of the junction does not line up with germline, which may come from a read error. This rearrangement joins TRBV7-9 to TRBJ1-6, with D perhaps matching TRBD1 (6 bases). The CDR3 runs to 16 residues. Germline CDR1 reads SEHNR; CDR2 reads FQNEAQ (reference sequence). The CDR3 DNA follows: TGTGCCAGCAGTTTAGGGAGAGGGGGAGGGTGGTCACCCCTCCACTTT. As protein: CASSLGRGGGWSPLHF.

V usage is TRBV6-1 and J usage is TRBJ1-5; weak D call: TRBD1 (5 bases). V lost 7 bases, J lost 5 bases, and 9 bases lay in between. Germline V CDR1 and CDR2: MNHNS, SASEGT. The CDR3 has 12 residues. For the CDR3, the DNA is TGTGCCAGCACCTGGGGGGATCAGCCCCAGCATTTT. Translated: CASTWGDQPQHF.

The rearrangement joins TRBV4-3 to TRBJ2-7; 8 bases match TRBD2. This CDR3 is 17 amino acids long. Looked up from germline, CDR1 is LGHNA and CDR2 is YSLEER. J gave up 0 bases and V 4 bases, and 11 bases lay outside the gene matches. CDR3 in amino acids: CASSRQIGLADSYEQYF. The CDR3 coding sequence is TGCGCCAGCAGCCGACAAATCGGACTAGCAGACTCCTACGAGCAGTACTTC.

The chain recombines TRBV12-3 or TRBV12-4 with TRBJ2-5; D uncertain. The CDR3 extends over 12 amino acids. The V end was cut by 7 bases, the J end by 0 bases, with 6 bases between. CDR3 residues: CASTSYQETQYF. The CDR3, as DNA: TGTGCCAGCACTTCGTACCAAGAGACCCAGTACTTC.